Following are 9 T cell receptor beta chains from one sample sequenced in a study of blood T cell repertoires in COVID-19. Profiling relied on immunoSEQ multiplex PCR, and the TCRdb table lists in-frame clones only, not all of them. The sample shows some 140,000 clones, 65% to 80% of them seen only once. Sequenced: peripheral blood. Receptors were obtained from a man in his 60s with acute or convalescent COVID-19.

This chain connects TRBV5-8 to TRBJ1-5, with TRBD1 as a possible D gene (5 bases). This CDR3 has 16 amino acids. Trimming cost V 0 bases and J 0 bases, with 10 bases left between them. Germline loops: CDR1 SGHTS, CDR2 YDEGEE. CDR3 loop: CASSLAGGYSNQPQHF. In nucleotides, the CDR3 is TGTGCCAGCAGCTTGGCTGGGGGGTATAGCAATCAGCCCCAGCATTTT. Full variable domain (outside the CDR3, taken from reference TRBV5-8 and TRBJ1-5): EAGVTQSPTHLIKTRGQQATLRCSPISGHTSVYWYQQALGLGLQFLLWYDEGEERNRGNFPPRFSGRQFPNYSSELNVNALELEDSALYLCASSLAGGYSNQPQHFGDGTRLSIL.

The chain joins TRBV28 to TRBJ2-7; possible D gene TRBD2, 7 bases. CDR1 MDHEN and CDR2 SYDVKM come from the germline V gene. The CDR3 totals 15 residues. V lost 6 bases, J lost 2 bases, and 17 bases lay in between. DNA of the CDR3: TGTGCCAGCAGAATAAGGGGGGGGGTTACCTACGAGCAGTACTTC. Translating gives CASRIRGGVTYEQYF.

The chain carries TRBV4-3 and TRBJ1-4; TRBD1 might be the D (6 bases). With 3 bases removed from V and 7 bases from J, the gap between germline ends came to 18 bases. Germline V gene data show CDR1 as LGHNA and CDR2 as YSLEER. This CDR3 is built from 16 residues. As DNA, the CDR3 is TGCGCCAGCAGCCAGGAAGGGGGTAGGGTGGGTGAAAAACTGTTTTTT. Translation gives CASSQEGGRVGEKLFF.

The gene calls are TRBV5-4 and TRBJ1-1; TRBD1 matches 9 bases. The CDR3 contains 13 residues. CDR1 is SGHNT and CDR2 is YYREEE in the germline V gene (reference sequence). The V and J ends lost 4 bases and 4 bases, in that order; junction bases with no gene match: 2. CDR3 in amino acids: CASSPQGATEAFF. The CDR3 DNA sequence: TGTGCCAGCAGCCCACAGGGGGCCACTGAAGCTTTCTTT.

This chain links TRBV21-1 with TRBJ2-7; TRBD2, the table's D call, lacks a check against the DNA. TRBV21-1 is shown as a pseudogene. The CDR3 covers 14 residues. The CDR3 loop reads CASRFPRGSYEQYF. In DNA, the CDR3 is TGTGCCAGCAGGTTTCCTCGCGGGAGCTACGAGCAGTACTTC.

CDR3 sequence: CASSQDSSGVRKTQYF. The CDR3 DNA reads TGCGCCAGCAGCCAAGATTCTAGCGGAGTCAGAAAGACCCAGTACTTC. The chain couples TRBV4-1 to TRBJ2-5; 7 positions match TRBD2. The ends lost 0 bases at V and 6 bases at J; junction bases unmatched: 10. Germline values: CDR1 MGHRA, CDR2 YSYEKL. The CDR3 runs 16 residues.

The chain recombines TRBV10-3 with TRBJ1-1; D is unresolved. The CDR3 runs 15 residues. V was pared by 0 bases and J by 1 base, with 9 bases between. The germline gives CDR1 ENHRY, CDR2 SYGVKD. The CDR3 nucleotides read TGTGCCATCAGTGAGTCTTGGAGAGAGAACACTGAAGCTTTCTTT. It codes for CAISESWRENTEAFF.

The chain joins TRBV27 to TRBJ2-1; TRBD2 matches 8 bases. With V trimmed by 2 bases and J by 4 bases, 4 bases remained unmatched. This CDR3 has 15 residues. Germline V gene sequence: CDR1 MNHEY, CDR2 SMNVEV (reference sequence). The CDR3 reads CASSLKAGVYNEQFF. The CDR3 bases are TGTGCCAGCAGTTTAAAAGCGGGAGTTTACAATGAGCAGTTCTTC.

This clone showed up just once. This chain joins TRBV29-1 and TRBJ1-1; 8 nucleotides agree with TRBD1. Trimming removed 5 bases from V and 4 bases from J; junction bases left unmatched: 3. The V gene's germline CDR1 is SQVTM and CDR2 ANQGSEA. The CDR3 length is 12 residues. The CDR3 DNA reads as TGCAGCGTTTCAGGGGGCGGCACTGAAGCTTTCTTT. As protein: CSVSGGGTEAFF.